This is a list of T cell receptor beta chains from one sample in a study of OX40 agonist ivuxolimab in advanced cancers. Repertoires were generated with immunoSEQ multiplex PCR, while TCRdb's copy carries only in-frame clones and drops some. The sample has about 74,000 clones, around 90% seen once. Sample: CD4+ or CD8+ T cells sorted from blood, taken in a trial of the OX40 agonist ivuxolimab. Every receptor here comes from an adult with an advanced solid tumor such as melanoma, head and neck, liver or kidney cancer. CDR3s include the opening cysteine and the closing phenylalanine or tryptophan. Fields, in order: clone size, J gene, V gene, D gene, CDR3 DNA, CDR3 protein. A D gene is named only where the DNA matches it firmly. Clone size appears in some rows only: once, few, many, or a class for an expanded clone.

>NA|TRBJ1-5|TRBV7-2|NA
TGTGCCAGCAGCTTTGGAAGGGGCGAGCAGCCCCAGCATTTT
CASSFGRGEQPQHF
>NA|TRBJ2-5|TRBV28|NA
TGTGCCAGCAGACAGGTTCTATTTCGGGAGACCCAGTACTTC
CASRQVLFRETQYF
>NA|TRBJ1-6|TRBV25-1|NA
TGTGCCAGCAGTGAATTAGGGGCGCGCCGTAATTCACCCCTCCACTTT
CASSELGARRNSPLHF
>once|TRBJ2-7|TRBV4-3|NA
TGCGCCAGCAGCCAAGCCCTGGACAGTGGACCCTACGAGCAGTACTTC
CASSQALDSGPYEQYF
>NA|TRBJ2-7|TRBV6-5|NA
TGTGCCAGCAGTTACTCAGCGGGACAGGTAACTTACGAGCAGTACTTC
CASSYSAGQVTYEQYF
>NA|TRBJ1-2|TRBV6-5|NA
TGTGCCAGCAGTTACTCGAGGATCGGGACTGCCTATGGCTACATCTTC
CASSYSRIGTAYGYIF
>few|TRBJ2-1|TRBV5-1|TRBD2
TGCGCCAGCAGCTTGGGTTTCGGGGGGACCTACAATGAGCAGTTCTTC
CASSLGFGGTYNEQFF
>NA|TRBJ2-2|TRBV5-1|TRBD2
TGCGCCAGCAGAGGTAGCGGGAGGGCCGTGGGCACCGGGGAGCTGTTTTTT
CASRGSGRAVGTGELFF
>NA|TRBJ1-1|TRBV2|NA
TGTGCCAGCAGTAATCGCCCAAGACCCGGATCCGGGAACACTGAAGCTTTCTTT
CASSNRPRPGSGNTEAFF
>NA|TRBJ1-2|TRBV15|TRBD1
TGTGCCACCAGCAGGGACAGGGGCCCCCTTAGGTATGGCTACACCTTC
CATSRDRGPLRYGYTF
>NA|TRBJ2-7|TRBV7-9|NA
TGTGCCAGCAGCCCGACAGTCACTTACGAGCAGTACTTC
CASSPTVTYEQYF
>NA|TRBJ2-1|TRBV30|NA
TGTGCCTTGTACAGGGACTACAATGAGCAGTTCTTC
CALYRDYNEQFF
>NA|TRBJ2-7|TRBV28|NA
TGTGCCAGCAGTTTAATTGGGGTCTACGAGCAGTACTTC
CASSLIGVYEQYF
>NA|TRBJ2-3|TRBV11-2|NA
TGTGCCAGCAGCCCCTGGGTGGTAGATAGCACAGATACGCAGTATTTT
CASSPWVVDSTDTQYF
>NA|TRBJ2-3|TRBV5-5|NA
TGTGCCAGCAGCTTGGCCATAACTGCCGAGGATACGCAGTATTTT
CASSLAITAEDTQYF
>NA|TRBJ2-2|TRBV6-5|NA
TGTGCCAGCAGTTACATGGGCGCGGGGGAGCTGTTTTTT
CASSYMGAGELFF
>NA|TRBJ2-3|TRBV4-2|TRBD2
TGTGCCAGCAGCCAAGGGGTTACTAGCGGGAGTGGATCCACAGATACGCAGTATTTT
CASSQGVTSGSGSTDTQYF
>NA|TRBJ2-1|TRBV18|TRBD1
TGTGCCAGCTCACCACCGGGAGTTACGTTATATCGACAGGGGACGTACAATGAGCAGTTCTTC
CASSPPGVTLYRQGTYNEQFF
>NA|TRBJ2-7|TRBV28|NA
TGTGCCAGCAGTTTCGGACGTTACGGGCAGTACTTC
CASSFGRYGQYF
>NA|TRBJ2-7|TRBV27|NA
TGTGCCAGCAGTTTCGCTGGGGGGCCCCACTACGAGCAGTACTTC
CASSFAGGPHYEQYF
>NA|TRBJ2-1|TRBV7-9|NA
TGTGCCAGCAGCTTAGAACTGGACGTCTACAATGAGCAGTTCTTC
CASSLELDVYNEQFF
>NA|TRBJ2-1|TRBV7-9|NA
TGTGCCAGCCAAGGTAATGAGCAGTTCTTC
CASQGNEQFF
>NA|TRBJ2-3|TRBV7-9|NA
TGTGCCAGCAGCTTAGGAACAGATACGCAGTATTTT
CASSLGTDTQYF
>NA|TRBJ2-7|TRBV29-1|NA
TGCAGCGTTGAACGTGGGGGGCCTATCTACGAGCAGTACTTC
CSVERGGPIYEQYF
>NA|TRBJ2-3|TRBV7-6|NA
TGTGCCAGCAGCTTAAATTGGGCTATAACAGATACGCAGTATTTT
CASSLNWAITDTQYF
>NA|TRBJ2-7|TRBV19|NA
TGTGCCAGTAGTATTGGGACATACGGCTACGAGCAGTACTTC
CASSIGTYGYEQYF
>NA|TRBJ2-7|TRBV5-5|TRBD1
TGTGCCAGCAGTCCAGACAGGGGGCTCACCTACGAGCAGTACTTC
CASSPDRGLTYEQYF
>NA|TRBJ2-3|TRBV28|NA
TGTGCCAGCAGTCAGCCGGGACTTCTCACAGATACGCAGTATTTT
CASSQPGLLTDTQYF
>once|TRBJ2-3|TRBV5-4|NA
TGTGCCAGCAGCTCGGGCTTCACAGATACGCAGTATTTT
CASSSGFTDTQYF
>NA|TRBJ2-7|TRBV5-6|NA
TGTGCCAGCAGTCCCCCTTCGGGCTTTTCCGCCTACGAGCAGTACTTC
CASSPPSGFSAYEQYF
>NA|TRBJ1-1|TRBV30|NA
TGTGCCTGGAAGGGCTACGGGGGCATGAACACTGAAGCTTTCTTT
CAWKGYGGMNTEAFF
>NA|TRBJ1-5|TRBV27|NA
TGTGCCAGCAGTTTTTCTGCATATAGCAATCAGCCCCAGCATTTT
CASSFSAYSNQPQHF
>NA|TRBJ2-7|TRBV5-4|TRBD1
TGTGCCAGCAGCTTCGGACAGGTACACTACGAGCAGTACTTC
CASSFGQVHYEQYF
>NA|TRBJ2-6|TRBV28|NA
TGTGCCAGCAGTTTAGGAGCCGGGGGCTCTGGGGCCAACGTCCTGACTTTC
CASSLGAGGSGANVLTF
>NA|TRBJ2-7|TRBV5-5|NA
TGTGCCAGCAGCTTGGTGGCAGGGGTCGACGAGCAGTACTTC
CASSLVAGVDEQYF
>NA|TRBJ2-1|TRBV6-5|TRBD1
TGTGCCAGCAGTGGGACAGGGCCCCCCAATGAGCAGTTCTTC
CASSGTGPPNEQFF
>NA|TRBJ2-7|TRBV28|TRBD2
TGTGCCAGCAGGGGACTAGCGGTCGTATACGAGCAGTACTTC
CASRGLAVVYEQYF
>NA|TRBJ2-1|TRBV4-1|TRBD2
TGCGCCAGCAGCCAAGAGAGGGGCGGGGGTTACAATGAGCAGTTCTTC
CASSQERGGGYNEQFF
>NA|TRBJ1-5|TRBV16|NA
TGTGCCAGCAGCCAAACCTCGACAGTGTATAGCAATCAGCCCCAGCATTTT
CASSQTSTVYSNQPQHF
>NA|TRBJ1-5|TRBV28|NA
TGTGCCAGCAGTTTGGGGCAGCCCCAGCATTTT
CASSLGQPQHF
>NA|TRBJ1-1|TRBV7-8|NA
TGTGCCAGCAGCTTACCCTTAGACAGGACAAACACTGAAGCTTTCTTT
CASSLPLDRTNTEAFF
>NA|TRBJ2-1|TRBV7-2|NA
TGTGCCAGCAGCTTAGGGCAGGGCTTCAATGAGCAGTTCTTC
CASSLGQGFNEQFF
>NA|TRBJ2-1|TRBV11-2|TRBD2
TGTGCCAGCAGCTTGATAGCGGGGAGCTCCTACAATGAGCAGTTCTTC
CASSLIAGSSYNEQFF
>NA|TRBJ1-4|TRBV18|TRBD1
TGTGCCAGCTCATCCACAGGGGTAAATGAAAAACTGTTTTTT
CASSSTGVNEKLFF
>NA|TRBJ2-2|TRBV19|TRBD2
TGTGCCAGTCAGTTGGGAGGGGACACCGGGGAGCTGTTTTTT
CASQLGGDTGELFF
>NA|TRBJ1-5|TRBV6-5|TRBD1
TGTGCCAGCAGTTACTCGCCAGGGGGAAATCAGCCCCAGCATTTT
CASSYSPGGNQPQHF
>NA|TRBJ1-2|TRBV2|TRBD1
TGTGCCAGCAGTGGGCGACAGGGCGGTCCCGACTATGGCTACACCTTC
CASSGRQGGPDYGYTF
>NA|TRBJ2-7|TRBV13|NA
TGTGCCAGCAGTTGGGACCGGGAGCAGTACTTC
CASSWDREQYF
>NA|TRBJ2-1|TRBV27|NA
TGTGCCAGCAGTTTATTAGGGGGGGCTACGGAGCAGTTCTTC
CASSLLGGATEQFF
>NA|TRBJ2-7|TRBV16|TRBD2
TGTGCCAGCAGCCAATCTGAGCGGGGGGTCCGGTATGAGCAGTACTTC
CASSQSERGVRYEQYF
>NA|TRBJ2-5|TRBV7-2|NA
TGTGCCAGCAGCTACCTGCTAGCGTGGGAGACCCAGTACTTC
CASSYLLAWETQYF
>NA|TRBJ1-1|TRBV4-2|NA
TGTGCCAGCAGCCAAGAAGCCGGCAGCATGAACACTGAAGCTTTCTTT
CASSQEAGSMNTEAFF
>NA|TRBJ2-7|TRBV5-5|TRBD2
TGTGCCAGCAGCTCCGGGGGGGCTATCTACGAGCAGTACTTC
CASSSGGAIYEQYF
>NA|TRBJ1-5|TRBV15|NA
TGTGCCACCAGCGACAGTAATAATCAGCCCCAGCATTTT
CATSDSNNQPQHF
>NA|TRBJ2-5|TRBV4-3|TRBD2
TGCGCCAGCAGCCAAGGTCCTAGCGGGAGTGGGGGCCGACAAGAGACCCAGTACTTC
CASSQGPSGSGGRQETQYF
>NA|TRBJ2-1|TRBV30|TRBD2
TGTGCCTGCACTCTAGCGGGAGAGCCAGGCAATGAGCAGTTCTTC
CACTLAGEPGNEQFF
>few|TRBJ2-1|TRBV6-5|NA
TGTGCCAGCGGGGAGGAGCCCGACCTGGGTGAGCAGTTCTTC
CASGEEPDLGEQFF
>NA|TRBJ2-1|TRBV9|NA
TGTGCCAGCAGCGTAGAGGCCCCTCGTGACGACAATGAGCAGTTCTTC
CASSVEAPRDDNEQFF
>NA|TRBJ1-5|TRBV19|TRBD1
TGTGCCAGTTCCTCGGACAGGGGGCTGGGGAACAATCAGCCCCAGCATTTT
CASSSDRGLGNNQPQHF
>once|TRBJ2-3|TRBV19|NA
TGTGCCAGTAGTATAGGCGGACGCACAGATACGCAGTATTTT
CASSIGGRTDTQYF